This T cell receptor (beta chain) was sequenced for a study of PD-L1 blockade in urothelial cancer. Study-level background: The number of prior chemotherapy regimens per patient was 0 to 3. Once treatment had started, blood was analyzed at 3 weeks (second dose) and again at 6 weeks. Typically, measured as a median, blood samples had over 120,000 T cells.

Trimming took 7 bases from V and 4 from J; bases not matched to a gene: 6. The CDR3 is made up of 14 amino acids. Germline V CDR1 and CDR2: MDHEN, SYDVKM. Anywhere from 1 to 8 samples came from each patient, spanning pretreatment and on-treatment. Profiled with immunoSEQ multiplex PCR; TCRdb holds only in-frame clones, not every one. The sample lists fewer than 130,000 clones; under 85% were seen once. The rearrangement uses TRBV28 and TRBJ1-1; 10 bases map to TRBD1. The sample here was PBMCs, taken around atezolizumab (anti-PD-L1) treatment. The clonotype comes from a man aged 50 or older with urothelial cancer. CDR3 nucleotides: TGTGCCAGCAAACGACAGGGGGCTGGCACTGAAGCTTTCTTT. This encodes CASKRQGAGTEAFF.